This T cell receptor beta chain comes out of a study of vaccination and CD4 T cells after COVID-19. Whole-study context: Blood was drawn a median 72 days post second dose, range 14 to 241.

The CDR3 sequence is 14 residues long. Trimming shortened V by 4 bases and J by 2 bases, and 13 bases separated the two germline ends. Germline loops: CDR1 DFQATT, CDR2 SNEGSKA (reference sequence). This clonotype was counted a few times. Its matching antigen is unknown. With the Oncomine TCR Beta short-read assay, DNA from cultured CD4+ T cells was sequenced. CD4+ T cells were cultured, and genomic DNA was extracted from them. TCRdb analysed the PCR reads with MiXCR anew, one entry per CDR3 protein. The sample yields thousands of distinct CDR3 sequences, around 31% seen once. Treatment of the sample: 10-day PBMC culture with coronavirus spike peptide pools or control peptides (ViraFEST assay). CD4+ T cells that came from the unexposed donor were collected before the COVID-19 pandemic (2011-2018).

The TCR originated in a human donor in good health. The source material was CD4+ T cells from blood, cultured in vitro. This chain links TRBV20-1 with TRBJ2-3; no clear D. The CDR3 nucleotides are TGCAGTGCTAAGAAGCGAAAATACACAGATACGCAGTATTTT. Encoded protein: CSAKKRKYTDTQYF.